This passage covers 20 T cell receptor beta chains from one sample sequenced in a study of control samples from healthy donors and cancer patients. Using immunoSEQ multiplex PCR, the repertoire was profiled, and TCRdb retains in-frame clones only, with some absent. The table records over 100,000 clones, around 90% of them present only once. Sequencing was done on a sample of blood. These receptors were obtained from a man aged 18 to 29 in good health.

The gene calls are TRBV12-5 and TRBJ1-1; D possibly corresponds to TRBD1 (5 bases). CDR1 and CDR2 (germline): LGHNT, FRNRAP. V lost 4 bases and J 10 bases, leaving 13 bases between the germline ends. The CDR3 length is 12 residues. CDR3 in amino acids: CASGSGGGGAFF. CDR3 bases: TGTGCTAGTGGTTCCGGCGGGGGGGGAGCTTTCTTT.

The chain combines TRBV9 with TRBJ1-4, with 7 nucleotides matching TRBD1. This CDR3 comprises 15 residues. The V and J ends lost 3 bases and 3 bases, in that order; junction bases with no gene match: 5. Germline V gives CDR1 SGDLS, CDR2 YYNGEE. The CDR3 here is CASSAGQAANEKLFF. In DNA, the CDR3 is TGTGCCAGCAGCGCTGGACAGGCGGCTAATGAAAAACTGTTTTTT.

This chain connects TRBV6-2 or TRBV6-3 to TRBJ1-5; D gene ambiguous. Germline-derived CDR1 and CDR2 are MNHEY and SVGEGT. V was clipped by 2 bases and J by 4 bases, with 6 bases between them. CDR3 length: 13 residues. The CDR3 spells CASSYPHNQPQHF. CDR3 DNA: TGTGCCAGCAGTTACCCTCATAATCAGCCCCAGCATTTT.

V usage is TRBV24-1 and J usage is TRBJ2-3, with D hard to call. The CDR3 covers 13 residues. The germline V gene has CDR1 KGHDR and CDR2 SFDVKD. V gave up 5 bases and J gave up 2 bases, with 7 bases separating them. The CDR3 nucleotides read TGTGCCACCAGTGGCACTTCCACAGATACGCAGTATTTT. This gives the protein CATSGTSTDTQYF.

The V gene is TRBV7-3, the J gene TRBJ2-5, with D hard to call. V lost 8 bases and J lost 3, with 13 bases in between. Per germline, CDR1 SGHTA and CDR2 FQGTGA. The length of the CDR3 is 13 residues. Here the CDR3 reads CASGQRWEETQYF. Here the CDR3 DNA reads TGTGCCAGCGGCCAACGATGGGAAGAGACCCAGTACTTC. Together with reference TRBV7-3 and TRBJ2-5, the CDR3 gives the full variable domain: GAGVSQTPSNKVTEKGKYVELRCDPISGHTALYWYRQSLGQGPEFLIYFQGTGAADDSGLPNDRFFAVRPEGSVSTLKIQRTERGDSAVYLCASGQRWEETQYFGPGTRLLVL.

V is TRBV12-3 or TRBV12-4 and J is TRBJ2-7; D not resolved. Between the trimmed V and J ends, which lost 5 bases and 3 bases, there was a span of 11 bases. The CDR3 loop spans 13 amino acids. CDR3 nucleotides: TGTGCCAGCAGTGTGGGTAGCAGCTACGAGCAGTACTTC. This translates into CASSVGSSYEQYF.

The V gene is TRBV11-2, the J gene TRBJ2-1; the match to TRBD2 covers 11 bases. Germline assignment: CDR1 SGHAT and CDR2 FQNNGV. The CDR3 runs to 16 residues. The J segment lost 7 bases and the V segment lost 4 bases, leaving 9 bases of the junction unmatched. The CDR3 is CASSSIAGGPKNEQFF. CDR3 nucleotides: TGTGCCAGCAGCTCGATAGCGGGGGGGCCGAAAAATGAGCAGTTCTTC.

J is TRBJ2-7 and V is TRBV3-1 (or the pseudogene TRBV3-2); 7 nucleotides align to TRBD1. Germline CDR1 is LGHDT and CDR2 is YNNKEL (reference sequence). There are 16 residues in the CDR3. V lost 4 bases and J lost 2; bases outside the gene matches: 11. The CDR3 sequence: CASSPRLGTATYEQYF. In DNA form, the CDR3 reads TGTGCCAGCAGCCCTCGTTTGGGGACAGCTACCTACGAGCAGTACTTC.

The chain recombines TRBV6-2 or TRBV6-3 with TRBJ2-4; 8 bases are shared with TRBD2. Germline V lookup: CDR1 MNHEY, CDR2 SVGEGT. Unmatched junction bases numbered 10, after V lost 6 bases and J lost 0 bases. The CDR3 is 17 amino acids. The CDR3 is CASSRSGGPLAKNIQYF. In DNA form, the CDR3 reads TGTGCCAGCAGCCGCAGCGGGGGACCTCTAGCCAAAAACATTCAGTACTTC.

This sequence joins TRBV21-1 and TRBJ1-5; TRBD1 is the table's D call, not checked against the DNA. TRBV21-1 is a pseudogene segment. CDR3 length: 19 amino acids. The CDR3, as DNA: TGTGCCAGCAGCAAAGTTAGGGGTGGGTTCCCTTATAGCAATCAGCCCCAGCATTTT. Its translation is CASSKVRGGFPYSNQPQHF.

The chain has TRBV6-6 and TRBJ2-7; TRBD1 matches at 9 bases. Germline V gene lookup returns CDR1 MNHNY and CDR2 SVGAGI (reference sequence). V was pared by 5 bases and J by 0 bases, with 5 bases of the junction left unmatched. The CDR3 is 15 residues long. CDR3 nucleotide sequence: TGTGCCAGCAGTCCGGGGACAGGGTTCTCCTACGAGCAGTACTTC. Encoded protein: CASSPGTGFSYEQYF.

The rearrangement uses TRBV19 and TRBJ1-5; D is unresolved. CDR1 LNHDA and CDR2 SQIVND come from the germline V gene (reference sequence). CDR3 length equals 21 residues. Trimming stripped 5 bases from V and 4 bases from J, with 33 bases between. CDR3 amino acids: CASSEEKDISSEQSPNQPQHF. CDR3 DNA: TGTGCCAGTAGTGAGGAAAAAGACATCTCATCCGAACAAAGTCCTAATCAGCCCCAGCATTTT.

This clone was observed a few times. J is TRBJ2-3 and V is TRBV3-1 (or the pseudogene TRBV3-2); 8 bases agree with TRBD2. V gave up 3 bases and J gave up 3 bases; unmatched junction bases: 8. The germline gives CDR1 LGHDT, CDR2 YNNKEL (reference sequence). The CDR3 extends over 16 amino acids. Written as DNA, the CDR3 is TGTGCCAGCAGCCAGGGTAAGGGACTAGTAACAGATACGCAGTATTTT. Amino acid sequence: CASSQGKGLVTDTQYF.

The J gene is TRBJ1-5, the V gene TRBV27; D is ambiguous. The germline V and J ends were trimmed by 2 bases and 2 bases, with 13 bases remaining between them. The CDR3 extends over 16 amino acids. From germline, CDR1 is MNHEY and CDR2 SMNVEV (reference sequence). The CDR3 nucleotides read TGTGCCAGCAGTTTAGACGGCAGGTGGGGCAATCAGCCCCAGCATTTT. Its protein product is CASSLDGRWGNQPQHF.

The rearrangement joins TRBV10-3 to TRBJ1-5; 7 bases match TRBD1. J was trimmed by 7 bases and V by 0 bases; bases with no gene match: 9. Germline V lookup: CDR1 ENHRY, CDR2 SYGVKD. This CDR3 is 16 amino acids long. CDR3 residues: CAISESQGGEGQPQHF. The CDR3 coding sequence is TGTGCCATCAGTGAGTCCCAAGGGGGCGAGGGGCAGCCCCAGCATTTT.

This sequence joins TRBV13 and TRBJ2-3, with D possibly being TRBD2 (5 bases). Germline V gene lookup returns CDR1 PRHDT and CDR2 FYEKMQ (reference sequence). The CDR3 spans 12 residues. V lost 6 bases, J lost 4 bases, and 8 bases lay in between. DNA of the CDR3: TGTGCCAGCAGGCGCGGGTCAGATACGCAGTATTTT. Its protein is CASRRGSDTQYF.

The chain is built from TRBV6-4 and TRBJ2-3; D is undetermined. This CDR3 is built from 13 residues. The V end lost 2 bases, the J end lost 2 bases, and 5 bases lay between the germline ends. Germline V gene sequence: CDR1 MRHNA, CDR2 SNTAGT. The CDR3 is CASSDRATDTQYF. Here the CDR3 DNA reads TGTGCCAGCAGTGACAGGGCCACAGATACGCAGTATTTT.

V gene TRBV13 combines with J gene TRBJ1-5, with D perhaps TRBD1 (5 bases). Germline CDR1 reads PRHDT; CDR2 reads FYEKMQ (reference sequence). The CDR3 is made up of 13 amino acids. V was trimmed by 4 bases and J by 7 bases, leaving 11 bases between them. The CDR3 is CASSSAPGQPQHF. The CDR3 nucleotides read TGTGCCAGCAGCTCAGCCCCAGGGCAGCCCCAGCATTTT.

The V call is TRBV30, the J call TRBJ1-1; possibly TRBD1 for D (6 bases). The V gene lost 2 bases and the J gene lost 4 bases, with 11 bases spanning the gap. The V gene's germline CDR1 is GTSNPN and CDR2 SVGIG (reference sequence). The CDR3 length is 13 residues. CDR3 bases: TGTGCCTGGAGTATCAGGGGTAGCACTGAAGCTTTCTTT. Its translation: CAWSIRGSTEAFF.

As to this clone: Because it lacks the conserved phenylalanine or tryptophan at the end, this CDR3 is likely a read error. V usage is TRBV5-4 and J usage is TRBJ1-2; no reliable D call. CDR1 and CDR2 from the germline V gene are SGHNT and YYREEE (reference sequence). This CDR3 comprises 14 residues. With 0 bases removed from V and 0 bases from J, the gap between germline ends came to 6 bases. The CDR3 region is CASSLDRSNYGYTL. CDR3 DNA sequence: TGTGCCAGCAGCTTGGACAGATCTAACTATGGCTACACCCTC.